Sequencing of this T cell receptor beta chain was carried out in a study of blood T cells in healthy people across ages (dated by TCRdb to 2014 to 2015). For context, the study as a whole: In model experiments, template switching captured about one uniquely barcoded TCR beta cDNA molecule for every two T cells. The study measured age-related changes in TCR beta repertoire diversity using deep sequencing normalized with unique cDNA molecular identifiers. Two additional independent replicas of 1 million unique cDNA reads from the same blood draw were analyzed for two donors (one aged 18 to 29 and one aged 80 or older). The donors were divided into four age groups: young (average about 15 years), middle-aged (about 39), aged (62) and long-lived (more than 75). Donors of different ages were randomly distributed across sequencing lanes to avoid experimental bias.

Systemically healthy Caucasian individuals from Russia, 39 in total and aged roughly 6 to 95 years, were included as donors. Around 9.8 milliliters of peripheral blood were collected from each donor into EDTA-treated Vacutainer tubes. PBMCs were isolated by Ficoll-Paque density-gradient centrifugation, with at least 7 million obtained per sample. Total RNA was extracted from PBMCs with Trizol reagent, with at least 5 micrograms obtained per sample. For every donor, flow cytometry on a PBMC aliquot measured the percentage of naive CD45RAhigh/CD27high T cells. From a lookup of the germline V gene, CDR1 and CDR2 are SGDLS and YYNGEE. The CDR3 goes from the cysteine to the phenylalanine over 15 residues. Only the CDR3 part of the read is kept: 45 bases, read in frame from the first base. Trimming leaves V shorter by 7 bases and J shorter by 6 bases, with the junction holding 11 bases beyond the gene matches.

In the case of this clonotype: Its antigen remains undetermined. The input lacks base qualities; no much larger clone sits a single base away.

What the research found in general, with its limitations: Bulk unsorted PBMC profiling prevented conclusive comparison of naive and antigen-experienced compartments. Compared with the aged group, more naive CD4+ T cells, fewer expanded clones and increased TCR diversity were shown by the long-lived group, suggesting age selection. As age increased, observed TCR beta diversity per million T cells dropped in a roughly linear way, and a significant reduction was already evident by age 40. The CMV infection status of donors was not known, potentially confounding age-related changes in expanded clonotypes. Estimates of total diversity from one million sequenced T cells were regarded as lower bounds and underestimates. A strong correlation was found between observed TCR beta diversity and the percentage of naive T cells measured by flow cytometry.

Library prep was done by 5' RACE. Sequencing used an Illumina HiSeq 2500. A second PCR of roughly 6 to 11 cycles was run with a J-beta primer mix and a sample-barcoded 5' primer. A template-switch 5' adaptor carrying 12 random nucleotides introduced a unique molecular identifier onto each TCR beta cDNA molecule. Each sample yielded at least 2.5 million CDR3-containing paired-end reads. The Mint cDNA synthesis kit, primed by a TRBC-specific oligonucleotide, was used to synthesize first-strand cDNA from all RNA. After uracil-DNA glycosylase treatment, a first 18-cycle PCR used universal primers M1SS and BC2_uni_R on all cDNA. Regarding the original processing steps: Each sample was normalized by randomly selecting 1 million high-quality reads, each carrying a distinct molecular identifier. Instead of being binned into consensus sequences, reads that shared molecular identifiers were thrown out. MiTCR, set to a Q25 quality threshold and the strictest error-elimination algorithm, was used for CDR3 identification, clonotype clustering and error correction. A nonparametric unseen species model with Euler transformation was used to estimate a lower bound on total TCR beta diversity. TCRdb reprocessing: public reads trimmed at Q25 with fastp, clones called with MiXCR, in-frame beta chains kept. Under each unique CDR3 protein, matching rows form one entry showing the most common genes and DNA. The V and J calls were determined by TCRdb, not by the authors. Here the sample has around 1.5 million distinct CDR3 sequences; around two fifths occur a single time. Roughly 7.9% of the sample goes to the ten largest clones.

The source is a woman under 30 in good health. Sequencing was carried out using blood. The rearranged segments are TRBV9 and TRBJ2-1, and 9 junction bases match TRBD2. The DNA sequence reads TGTGCCAGCGCCGGGACTAGCTGGGGGGGCAATGAGCAGTTCTTC. It is translated as CASAGTSWGGNEQFF.